What follows are 19 T cell receptor beta chains derived from one specimen sequenced in a study of T cell responses to AZD1222 COVID-19 vaccine. Clones were sequenced by immunoSEQ multiplex PCR, and TCRdb holds only the in-frame ones, with some missing. The table shows roughly 80,000 clones, with 75% to 95% occurring only once. Sequenced material: peripheral blood, taken 28 days after the second AZD1222 dose. The receptor set was obtained from an adult who received the AZD1222 COVID-19 vaccine.

This chain connects TRBV24-1 to TRBJ2-1, with 11 bases matching TRBD2. Germline V CDR1 and CDR2: KGHDR, SFDVKD. V shed 4 bases, J shed 2 bases, and the junction held 12 bases outside the gene matches. The CDR3 is 19 residues long. Here the CDR3 DNA reads TGTGCCACCAGTGACTACGGAACTAGCGGGAGTCGGGCCTACAATGAGCAGTTCTTC. Protein product: CATSDYGTSGSRAYNEQFF.

The chain is built from TRBV27 and TRBJ1-5, with a tentative D call TRBD1 (5 bases). In germline, CDR1 is MNHEY, CDR2 SMNVEV (reference sequence). The CDR3 extends over 14 amino acids. Trimming cost V 4 bases and J 2 bases, with 9 bases left between them. CDR3 sequence (DNA): TGTGCCAGCAGTTCGGTCAGGGGCAATCAGCCCCAGCATTTT. Its protein is CASSSVRGNQPQHF.

The chain is built from TRBV19 and TRBJ1-6, with 7 bases that match TRBD1. After removal of 8 bases from V and 7 bases from J, the junction contained 11 bases not matched to a gene. Germline CDR1 and CDR2: LNHDA and SQIVND (reference sequence). This CDR3 is built from 15 residues. The CDR3 loop reads CASSRDSRPNSPLHF. The CDR3 region has the DNA TGTGCCAGTTCGAGGGACAGTCGCCCCAATTCACCCCTCCACTTT.

This rearrangement joins TRBV6-4 to TRBJ2-2; TRBD2 matches at 9 bases. Germline V gives CDR1 MRHNA, CDR2 SNTAGT. J was trimmed by 4 bases and V by 5 bases; bases with no gene match: 5. The CDR3 runs 15 residues. This CDR3 is CASSSGLAVTGELFF. Here the CDR3 DNA reads TGTGCCAGCAGTTCGGGACTAGCCGTCACCGGGGAGCTGTTTTTT.

This clone occurred a few times. The J gene is TRBJ1-2, the V gene TRBV7-3; 9 nucleotides match TRBD1. Germline V gene data show CDR1 as SGHTA and CDR2 as FQGTGA. The V and J ends lost 3 bases and 8 bases, in that order; junction bases with no gene match: 4. The CDR3 covers 13 residues. In DNA, the CDR3 is TGTGCCAGCAGCTTCACAGGGGGCGAGGGCTACACCTTC. It encodes CASSFTGGEGYTF.

J is TRBJ2-1 and V is TRBV7-2, with 8 bases fitting TRBD1. With 2 bases clipped from V and 1 base from J, the junction kept 13 bases outside the gene matches. The CDR3 is 19 residues long. From germline, CDR1 is SGHTA and CDR2 FQGNSA. The CDR3 DNA reads as TGTGCCAGCAGCTTACCTCGGGGCAGGGGGCTGGGGTCCTACAATGAGCAGTTCTTC. Translating gives CASSLPRGRGLGSYNEQFF.

This chain joins TRBV9 and TRBJ2-1, with TRBD2 matching over 14 bases. The V and J ends lost 3 bases and 7 bases, in that order; junction bases with no gene match: 3. The germline V gene encodes CDR1 SGDLS and CDR2 YYNGEE. The CDR3 consists of 15 residues. CDR3 residues: CASSAGTSGRNEQFF. In nucleotides, the CDR3 is TGTGCCAGCAGCGCCGGGACTAGCGGGAGAAATGAGCAGTTCTTC.

The gene calls are TRBV20-1 and TRBJ2-1; D is uncertain. V lost 6 bases to trimming and J lost 6 bases, with 9 bases between them. The CDR3 contains 11 residues. Looked up from germline, CDR1 is DFQATT and CDR2 is SNEGSKA (reference sequence). The CDR3: CSAPWANEQFF. CDR3 coding DNA: TGCAGTGCCCCGTGGGCCAATGAGCAGTTCTTC.

This chain connects TRBV7-2 to TRBJ2-2; 10 bases agree with TRBD1. V gave up 5 bases and J gave up 5 bases; unmatched junction bases: 5. Germline-derived CDR1 and CDR2 are SGHTA and FQGNSA. This CDR3 has 15 residues. The CDR3 sequence: CASSPRQGATGELFF. The DNA of the CDR3 is TGTGCCAGCAGCCCGCGACAGGGGGCAACCGGGGAGCTGTTTTTT. Supplemented by reference TRBV7-2 and TRBJ2-2, the full variable domain reads GAGVSQSPSNKVTEKGKDVELRCDPISGHTALYWYRQSLGQGLEFLIYFQGNSAPDKSGLPSDRFSAERTGGSVSTLTIQRTQQEDSAVYLCASSPRQGATGELFFGEGSRLTVL.

CDR3 in amino acids: CASSLVPIYEQYF. As DNA, the CDR3 is TGTGCCAGCAGCTTAGTACCCATCTACGAGCAGTACTTC. The chain carries TRBV7-9 and TRBJ2-7; no clear D gene. Per germline, CDR1 SEHNR and CDR2 FQNEAQ (reference sequence). V was trimmed by 1 base and J by 3 bases, leaving 7 bases between them. CDR3 length equals 13 residues.

V gene TRBV27 combines with J gene TRBJ2-1; 8 nucleotides match TRBD2. This CDR3 comprises 16 residues. Germline V CDR1 and CDR2: MNHEY, SMNVEV (reference sequence). J was trimmed by 2 bases and V by 2 bases; bases with no gene match: 5. CDR3 protein: CASSLLAGPAYNEQFF. CDR3 nucleotides: TGTGCCAGCAGTTTACTAGCGGGCCCCGCCTACAATGAGCAGTTCTTC.

The chain links TRBV27 to TRBJ1-1; TRBD1 aligns across 10 bases. The CDR3 is 15 amino acids. The J segment lost 0 bases and the V segment lost 5 bases, leaving 3 bases of the junction unmatched. The germline V gene has CDR1 MNHEY and CDR2 SMNVEV (reference sequence). CDR3 DNA sequence: TGTGCCAGCAGTAGGGACAGGGGTATGAACACTGAAGCTTTCTTT. This gives the protein CASSRDRGMNTEAFF.

This clone has just one count. The chain combines TRBV5-1 with TRBJ2-7, with 7 positions matching TRBD2. Germline CDR1 is SGHRS and CDR2 is YFSETQ. This CDR3 is built from 14 residues. Trimming cost V 3 bases and J 4 bases; bases outside gene matches: 7. The CDR3 loop reads CASSSGLLGYEQYF. The CDR3 DNA sequence: TGCGCCAGCAGCTCGGGACTACTAGGGTACGAGCAGTACTTC.

The chain is built from TRBV7-2 and TRBJ2-7; D perhaps matches TRBD1 (6 bases). The CDR3 sequence is 15 residues long. Trimming pared 5 bases from V and 0 bases from J, leaving 14 bases between. The germline CDR1 and CDR2 sequences are SGHTA and FQGNSA. CDR3 in amino acids: CASSPLGGTSYEQYF. The CDR3 nucleotides are TGTGCCAGCAGCCCCCTAGGGGGAACCTCCTACGAGCAGTACTTC.

This clone appeared once. The V call is TRBV5-1, the J call TRBJ1-1; no reliable D call. Looked up from germline, CDR1 is SGHRS and CDR2 is YFSETQ. The CDR3 has 13 amino acids. V lost 2 bases and J lost 2, with 7 bases in between. CDR3 in amino acids: CASSLNSNTEAFF. The CDR3 DNA is TGCGCCAGCAGCTTAAACAGTAACACTGAAGCTTTCTTT. The full variable domain, with the rest looked up from reference TRBV5-1 and TRBJ1-1, is KAGVTQTPRYLIKTRGQQVTLSCSPISGHRSVSWYQQTPGQGLQFLFEYFSETQRNKGNFPGRFSGRQFSNSRSEMNVSTLELGDSALYLCASSLNSNTEAFFGQGTRLTVV.

CDR3 sequence (DNA): TGTGCCACCAGCAGAGCCGGGAGCGGGACAGATACGCAGTATTTT. This gives the protein CATSRAGSGTDTQYF. V and J are TRBV15 and TRBJ2-3; maybe TRBD2 (6 bases). V was clipped by 1 base and J by 3 bases, with 11 bases between them. CDR1 is LNHNV, CDR2 YYDKDF, per germline (reference sequence). The CDR3 totals 15 residues.

The chain recombines TRBV18 with TRBJ2-7; D is possibly TRBD2 (5 bases). The germline CDR1 and CDR2 sequences are KGHSH and LQKENI. This CDR3 comprises 13 residues. Trimming removed 2 bases at V and 6 bases at J, with 11 bases between. CDR3 DNA sequence: TGTGCCAGCTCACCAACTAGAGAGACCGAGCAGTACTTC. It translates to CASSPTRETEQYF. Full variable domain (rest looked up from reference TRBV18 and TRBJ2-7): NAGVMQNPRHLVRRRGQEARLRCSPMKGHSHVYWYRQLPEEGLKFMVYLQKENIIDESGMPKERFSAEFPKEGPSILRIQQVVRGDSAAYFCASSPTRETEQYFGPGTRLTVT.

The rearrangement joins TRBV14 to TRBJ1-1, with a possible D match to TRBD1 (6 bases). Between the trimmed V and J ends, which lost 4 bases and 0 bases, there was a span of 15 bases. The germline CDR1 and CDR2 sequences are SGHDN and FVKESK. The CDR3 covers 16 residues. CDR3 sequence (DNA): TGTGCCAGCAGCCTTATAACAGGGCGGGTGAACACTGAAGCTTTCTTT. Translation gives CASSLITGRVNTEAFF.

The chain employs TRBV18 and TRBJ1-1, with D possibly matching TRBD1 (5 bases). Germline CDR1 KGHSH, CDR2 LQKENI. The ends were cut back, 1 base at V and 4 bases at J, with 13 bases in the middle. This CDR3 spans 15 amino acids. CDR3 residues: CASSPLGQGGTEAFF. DNA for the CDR3: TGTGCCAGCTCACCACTTGGGCAGGGAGGCACTGAAGCTTTCTTT.